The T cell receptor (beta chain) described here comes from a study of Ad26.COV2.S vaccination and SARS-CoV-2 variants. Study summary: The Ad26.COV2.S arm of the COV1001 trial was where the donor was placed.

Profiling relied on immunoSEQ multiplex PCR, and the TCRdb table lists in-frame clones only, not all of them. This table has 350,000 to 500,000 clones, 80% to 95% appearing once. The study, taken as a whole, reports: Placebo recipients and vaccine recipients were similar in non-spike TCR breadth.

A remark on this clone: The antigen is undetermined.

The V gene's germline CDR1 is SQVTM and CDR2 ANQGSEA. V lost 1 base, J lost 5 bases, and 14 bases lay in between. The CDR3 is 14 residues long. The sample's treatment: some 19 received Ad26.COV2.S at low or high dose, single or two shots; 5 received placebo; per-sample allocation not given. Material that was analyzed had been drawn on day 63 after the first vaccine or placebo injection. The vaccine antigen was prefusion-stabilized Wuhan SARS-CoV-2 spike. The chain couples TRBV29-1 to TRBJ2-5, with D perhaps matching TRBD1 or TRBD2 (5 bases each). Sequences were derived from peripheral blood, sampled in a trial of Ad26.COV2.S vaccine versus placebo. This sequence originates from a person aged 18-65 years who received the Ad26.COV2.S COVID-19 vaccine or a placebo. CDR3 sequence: CSVEVPGSRETQYF. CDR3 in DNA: TGCAGCGTTGAAGTACCAGGGAGCCGGGAGACCCAGTACTTC.